The 23 T cell receptor beta chains given below trace back to one sample, sequenced in a study of cytomegalovirus exposure and HLA in healthy donors. The PCR used 60 Vbeta and 13 Jbeta primers. Method: immunoSEQ multiplex PCR; TCRdb's copy keeps in-frame clones and lacks some. This table has 100,000 to 150,000 clones, under 20% appearing once. Sequenced: PBMCs. These receptors were collected from a female donor in good health and CMV-seropositive.

This clone was seen a few times. The chain has TRBV27 and TRBJ2-7, with D possibly matching TRBD2 (6 bases). The CDR3 length is 13 residues. The V end was cut by 4 bases, the J end by 7 bases, with 14 bases between. CDR1 MNHEY and CDR2 SMNVEV come from the germline V gene (reference sequence). CDR3 coding DNA: TGTGCCAGCAGTTCCGCCGGGAGAGCGGAGCAGTACTTC. It codes for CASSSAGRAEQYF.

The J gene is TRBJ2-7, the V gene TRBV7-8, with TRBD1 as a possible D gene (5 bases). The CDR3 spans 15 residues. V was cut by 5 bases and J by 4 bases, with 18 bases left in between. Germline loops: CDR1 SGHVS, CDR2 FQNEAQ. CDR3 sequence (DNA): TGTGCCAGCAGCGCCAACTCTGGGGCCCATTACGAGCAGTACTTC. Translated: CASSANSGAHYEQYF.

This chain joins TRBV27 and TRBJ2-7; the D gene is possibly TRBD1 (6 bases). The CDR3 loop spans 13 amino acids. CDR1 is MNHEY, CDR2 SMNVEV, per germline (reference sequence). The V gene lost 3 bases and the J gene lost 6 bases, with 12 bases spanning the gap. For the CDR3, the DNA is TGTGCCAGCAGTTTTATTGCAGGGGTCGAGCAGTACTTC. It yields the protein CASSFIAGVEQYF.

The chain couples TRBV7-6 to TRBJ2-1; 7 bases map to TRBD2. V lost 2 bases to trimming and J lost 5 bases; unmatched junction nucleotides: 9. CDR1 SGHVS and CDR2 FNYEAQ come from the germline V gene. The CDR3 sequence is 16 residues long. The CDR3 DNA reads as TGTGCCAGCAGCTTATATGCCGGGGAGGGAAACAATGAGCAGTTCTTC. It specifies CASSLYAGEGNNEQFF.

The genes are TRBV5-6 and TRBJ1-1; a possible D gene is TRBD1 (5 bases). Per the germline V gene, CDR1 is SGHDT and CDR2 is YYEEEE. The V end lost 0 bases, the J end lost 0 bases, and 18 bases lay between the germline ends. The CDR3 sequence is 18 residues long. The CDR3 is CASSLVRQGYLMNTEAFF. CDR3 bases: TGTGCCAGCAGCTTGGTCCGGCAGGGCTACCTCATGAACACTGAAGCTTTCTTT.

The chain employs TRBV12-5 and TRBJ1-2; D gene uncertain. The CDR3 consists of 15 residues. Between the trimmed V and J ends, which lost 6 bases and 1 base, there was a span of 15 bases. Germline V gene sequence: CDR1 LGHNT, CDR2 FRNRAP. This chain's CDR3 is CASGIERGNNYGYTF. CDR3 nucleotide sequence: TGTGCTAGTGGCATCGAACGGGGAAATAACTATGGCTACACCTTC.

Only a few counts were recorded for this clone. V and J are TRBV9 and TRBJ1-1, with 7 positions matching TRBD1. Unmatched junction bases numbered 9, after V lost 3 bases and J lost 1 base. The CDR3 has 16 residues. Germline V gene sequence: CDR1 SGDLS, CDR2 YYNGEE. The CDR3 sequence: CASSGRGQNPNTEAFF. The CDR3 DNA reads TGTGCCAGCAGCGGAAGGGGACAGAATCCGAACACTGAAGCTTTCTTT.

This clone was found once. This chain uses TRBV7-2 with TRBJ2-3; D is unclear. Germline V CDR1 and CDR2: SGHTA, FQGNSA. The V end was cut by 3 bases, the J end by 5 bases, with 12 bases between. The CDR3 contains 14 residues. The CDR3 sequence: CASSFGAGEDTQYF. For the CDR3, the DNA is TGTGCCAGCAGCTTTGGTGCAGGTGAAGATACGCAGTATTTT.

The J gene is TRBJ2-7, the V gene TRBV7-2; 9 bases fit TRBD1. The CDR3 is 18 amino acids. Germline CDR1 and CDR2: SGHTA and FQGNSA. V dropped 1 base and J dropped 3; count of bases not matched to a gene: 13. The CDR3 is CASSLVPGFGTGLYEQYF. The CDR3 coding sequence is TGTGCCAGCAGCTTAGTTCCCGGGTTCGGGACAGGGCTCTACGAGCAGTACTTC.

J is TRBJ1-2 and V is TRBV19, with 9 nucleotides matching TRBD1. Trimming at V came to 6 bases and at J to 7 bases, leaving 12 bases not matched to a gene. Germline CDR1 LNHDA, CDR2 SQIVND (reference sequence). The CDR3 sequence is 15 residues long. DNA of the CDR3: TGTGCCAGTAGCTCGGCAGGGACAGGGATCTCTGGCTACACCTTC. Its protein is CASSSAGTGISGYTF.

The chain links TRBV4-1 to TRBJ1-2, with D perhaps TRBD1 (6 bases). V lost 3 bases and J 0 bases, leaving 11 bases between the germline ends. The length of the CDR3 is 15 residues. CDR1 and CDR2 from the germline V gene are MGHRA and YSYEKL. In DNA, the CDR3 is TGCGCCAGCAGCCAGACGGGACACCCTAACTATGGCTACACCTTC. Protein sequence: CASSQTGHPNYGYTF.

This sequence joins TRBV2 and TRBJ2-5; a possible D gene is TRBD2 (7 bases). Trimming stripped 10 bases from V and 5 bases from J, with 14 bases between. The CDR3 is made up of 12 amino acids. Looked up from germline, CDR1 is SNHLY and CDR2 is FYNNEI. The DNA for the CDR3 is TGTGCCACAGCACAGGGAGGGGAGACCCAGTACTTC. Residues: CATAQGGETQYF.

A few counts support this clone. The chain is built from TRBV5-1 and TRBJ2-3, with TRBD2 matching 14 bases. The CDR3 is 18 amino acids. J lost 3 bases, V lost 4 bases, and 10 bases had no gene match. Germline CDR1 reads SGHRS; CDR2 reads YFSETQ. As DNA, the CDR3 is TGCGCCAGCAGCACCGAGACTAGCGGGGGGGTTCGGACAGATACGCAGTATTTT. Its translation: CASSTETSGGVRTDTQYF.

This clone was seen a few times. The chain combines TRBV19 with TRBJ2-3; a weak D match, TRBD1 (6 bases). This CDR3 comprises 15 residues. V lost 1 base and J lost 6, with 14 bases in between. The germline V gene has CDR1 LNHDA and CDR2 SQIVND (reference sequence). The DNA of the CDR3 is TGTGCCAGTAGTATAGTAGGCGGAAGGGGGGATACGCAGTATTTT. The encoded protein is CASSIVGGRGDTQYF.

This chain connects TRBV7-9 to TRBJ1-2; D possibly corresponds to TRBD1 (5 bases). Germline V lookup: CDR1 SEHNR, CDR2 FQNEAQ (reference sequence). The germline V and J ends were trimmed by 2 bases and 2 bases, with 12 bases remaining between them. The CDR3 extends over 15 amino acids. CDR3 amino acids: CASSLSARVNYGYTF. CDR3 DNA: TGTGCCAGCAGCTTATCGGCCAGGGTCAACTATGGCTACACCTTC.

This clone showed up just a few times. This chain joins TRBV10-3 and TRBJ1-1; D may be TRBD1 (5 bases). V lost 2 bases, J lost 2 bases, and 9 bases lay in between. The CDR3 loop spans 14 amino acids. Germline CDR1 and CDR2: ENHRY and SYGVKD. The CDR3 reads CAISEGQGNTEAFF. CDR3 sequence (DNA): TGTGCCATCAGTGAGGGCCAGGGCAACACTGAAGCTTTCTTT.

The V call is TRBV28, the J call TRBJ1-1; TRBD1 matches at 8 bases. The germline V gene has CDR1 MDHEN and CDR2 SYDVKM. The CDR3 runs to 17 residues. With V trimmed by 2 bases and J by 0 bases, 8 bases remained unmatched. The chain's CDR3 is CASSLPVGQDLNTEAFF. CDR3 in DNA: TGTGCCAGCAGTTTACCCGTGGGACAGGATTTGAACACTGAAGCTTTCTTT.

This clone was detected only a few times. The chain joins TRBV19 to TRBJ1-2, with 12 bases identical to TRBD1. Germline lookup yields CDR1 LNHDA and CDR2 SQIVND (reference sequence). The CDR3 extends over 17 amino acids. V was clipped by 5 bases and J by 4 bases; unmatched bases: 11. The CDR3 spells CASSDRGTGGVGYGYTF. The CDR3 nucleotides read TGTGCCAGTAGTGATCGGGGGACAGGGGGCGTCGGCTATGGCTACACCTTC.

This clone has only a few counts. The chain employs TRBV5-1 and TRBJ2-7, with 7 nucleotides matching TRBD1. V shed 1 base and J 2 bases; nucleotides not matched to a gene: 9. In germline, CDR1 is SGHRS, CDR2 YFSETQ. The CDR3 length is 16 residues. The CDR3: CASSLIEGQGAYEQYF. The DNA of the CDR3 is TGCGCCAGCAGCTTGATAGAGGGGCAGGGGGCCTACGAGCAGTACTTC.

The table lists this clone with a few counts. This chain links TRBV6-1 with TRBJ2-7; D not resolved. The germline gives CDR1 MNHNS, CDR2 SASEGT. V lost 4 bases and J 10 bases, leaving 23 bases between the germline ends. CDR3 size: 15 residues. The CDR3 spells CASSVSGGDGTRQYF. The CDR3 region has the DNA TGTGCCAGCAGTGTAAGTGGTGGAGACGGAACCCGACAGTACTTC.

The chain uses TRBV27 and TRBJ1-1; D not resolved. CDR1 is MNHEY, CDR2 SMNVEV, per germline (reference sequence). Trimming shortened V by 2 bases and J by 8 bases, and 15 bases separated the two germline ends. The length of the CDR3 is 14 residues. Here the CDR3 reads CASSLVGRAAEAFF. CDR3 coding DNA: TGTGCCAGCAGTTTAGTGGGGAGGGCCGCAGAAGCTTTCTTT.

This clone was found a few times. The V gene is TRBV15, the J gene TRBJ2-7; 10 bases align to TRBD1. CDR3 length: 18 amino acids. Germline-derived CDR1 and CDR2 are LNHNV and YYDKDF (reference sequence). The ends lost 5 bases at V and 1 base at J; junction bases unmatched: 14. The CDR3 region has the DNA TGTGCCACCAGCCGGGACAGGGGTCCCGGACGAGGATCCTACGAGCAGTACTTC. It translates to CATSRDRGPGRGSYEQYF. Combining the CDR3 with reference TRBV15 and TRBJ2-7 gives the whole variable domain DAMVIQNPRYQVTQFGKPVTLSCSQTLNHNVMYWYQQKSSQAPKLLFHYYDKDFNNEADTPDNFQSRRPNTSFCFLDIRSPGLGDTAMYLCATSRDRGPGRGSYEQYFGPGTRLTVT.

V usage is TRBV6-5 and J usage is TRBJ1-5, with 7 bases lining up with TRBD1. The CDR3 is 13 residues long. The V gene end was trimmed by 6 bases and the J gene end by 1 base; junction bases not matched to a gene: 0. Germline assignment: CDR1 MNHEY and CDR2 SVGAGI. CDR3 sequence (DNA): TGTGCCAGCAGCAGGGGGAGCAATCAGCCCCAGCATTTT. This sequence encodes CASSRGSNQPQHF.